This T cell receptor beta chain is drawn from a study of blood T cell repertoires in COVID-19 (dated by TCRdb to about 2020). Regarding the complete study: Samples from collaborators originated in the United States, Italy and Spain and spanned both the acute and convalescent phases of COVID-19. The prospective study material was composed of cDNA or gDNA derived from T cells, B-cell-depleted T cells, or PBMCs. Subjects who had been exposed to COVID-19, were actively infected with it, or had recovered from it provided the deeply sampled blood TCRbeta repertoires that made up the dataset. The repertoires were released in a freely available public database meant as a resource for research on the immune response to SARS-CoV-2. The samples were drawn from two sources: the first 160 participants of the ongoing ImmuneRACE study, and 1,000 to 1,500 subjects contributed by 6 global collaborators. The sample metadata nearly always contained a de-identified subject ID, COVID-19 status, age in years and sex. Where available, HLA class I and class II types were obtained from metadata supplied by the sample provider rather than from assay-based typing. What the work shows at the level of the full study, not this receptor alone: Clinical and demographic metadata were provided uncurated, with the amount varying by source and participant.

In regard to this clone: Its antigen remains undetermined. Base qualities are not recorded, but no much larger clone differs from it by a single base.

The immunoSEQ Assay, a bias-controlled multiplex PCR, was used to amplify TCRbeta CDR3 regions from genomic DNA. Per the source publication's procedure: Within the assay, amplification of reference gene primers was used to estimate how many nucleated cells each sample contained. Sequence reads were collapsed and filtered to measure the absolute abundance of every unique TCRbeta CDR3 rearrangement. For each sample, productive Simpson clonality was calculated as the square root of Simpson's diversity index over productive rearrangements. TCRdb obtained this table from immuneACCESS and retained in-frame rearrangements with V and J assigned. These tables miss some clones; where compared with another copy, unresolved V genes account for less than half of the shortfall, and the remainder is unexplained. That table supplies the V and J calls and clone size; D and trimming were determined from the DNA. This sample gives fewer than 35,000 clones in total; about 90% of them show up just once. The top ten clonotypes cover approximately 1.5% of the sample.

Each collaborating institution followed its own protocols to collect whole blood in K2EDTA tubes. For TCRbeta analysis, collaborators shipped samples as frozen whole blood, isolated PBMCs, or DNA extracted from either of those sample types. The sequenced sample was peripheral blood. The receptor was derived from a man aged 55 to 70 with active COVID-19.

CDR3 loop: CASSFLESESDTQYF. In nucleotides, the sequence is TGTGCCAGCAGCTTTCTGGAGTCTGAGTCAGATACGCAGTATTTT. The chain is made from TRBV7-9 and TRBJ2-3, with no confidently assigned D gene. Cut back by 3 bases and 4 bases, the V and J ends lie 14 bases apart. The CDR1 and CDR2 encoded by the germline V gene (reference sequence) are SEHNR and FQNEAQ. Spanning cysteine to phenylalanine, the CDR3 consists of 15 amino acids. The retained sequence is limited to the CDR3, 45 bases, with the frame set at the first base.